Listed here are 16 T cell receptor beta chains from one sample, sequenced in a study of T cell responses to AZD1222 COVID-19 vaccine. TCRdb's table, derived via immunoSEQ multiplex PCR, lists solely in-frame clones and lacks some. Among roughly 200,000 clones listed, 85% to 95% were seen once. The sequencing used peripheral blood, collected on day 0 of AZD1222 vaccination. The source of these receptors is an adult in good health.

V is TRBV6-1 and J is TRBJ1-5, with D uncertain. This CDR3 has 14 residues. V was cut by 2 bases and J by 1 base, with 6 bases left in between. Looked up from germline, CDR1 is MNHNS and CDR2 is SASEGT. Here the CDR3 DNA reads TGTGCCAGCAGTGAAAACAAGAGCAATCAGCCCCAGCATTTT. Translated, it gives CASSENKSNQPQHF.

The V call is TRBV7-2, the J call TRBJ2-7; 10 bases align to TRBD2. The ends lost 6 bases at V and 4 bases at J; junction bases unmatched: 9. The CDR3 consists of 15 residues. The germline V gene has CDR1 SGHTA and CDR2 FQGNSA. The CDR3 DNA reads as TGTGCCAGCAGGCTGAGTAGCGGGGGGTCATACGAGCAGTACTTC. Its translation: CASRLSSGGSYEQYF.

A word on this clone: Distinct nucleotide sequences in the sample also encode this CDR3. This chain links TRBV2 with TRBJ2-5; D is ambiguous. Germline CDR1 reads SNHLY; CDR2 reads FYNNEI. The CDR3 length is 12 residues. Trimming stripped 4 bases from V and 5 bases from J, with 8 bases between. The CDR3 here is CASSVIRETQYF. As DNA, the CDR3 is TGTGCCAGCAGTGTAATTCGGGAGACCCAGTACTTC.

A word on this clone: Relative to the germline gene, one junction end is altered; a read error may explain this. The genes are TRBV20-1 and TRBJ2-7; 9 bases align to TRBD1. CDR3 size: 12 residues. Per germline, CDR1 DFQATT and CDR2 SNEGSKA (reference sequence). CDR3 coding DNA: TGCAGCGCTAGTGGACAGGGGTTGGAGCAGTACTTC. Its protein is CSASGQGLEQYF.

The V call is TRBV5-1, the J call TRBJ1-1; D not resolved. This CDR3 spans 14 amino acids. Trimming took 4 bases from V and 4 from J, leaving 14 bases between them. Germline CDR1 SGHRS, CDR2 YFSETQ. CDR3 amino acids: CASSVGKSGTEAFF. For the CDR3, the DNA is TGCGCCAGCAGCGTAGGAAAGTCGGGCACTGAAGCTTTCTTT.

DNA for the CDR3: TGTGCTAGTGGTTTGGGAAGGGTAACTTTCTTT. Translating gives CASGLGRVTFF. The chain joins TRBV12-5 to TRBJ1-1, with D uncertain. This CDR3 region has 11 residues. V lost 1 base to trimming and J lost 12 bases, with 9 bases between them. Germline V gene sequence: CDR1 LGHNT, CDR2 FRNRAP.

In this sample, this clone turned up a few times. The chain carries TRBV7-9 and TRBJ1-5; D is possibly TRBD1 (6 bases). Germline loops: CDR1 SEHNR, CDR2 FQNEAQ (reference sequence). V was pared by 4 bases and J by 5 bases, with 12 bases between. The CDR3 runs to 14 residues. The CDR3 spells CASSSRGAYQPQHF. The CDR3 DNA is TGTGCCAGCAGCTCCCGGGGGGCGTATCAGCCCCAGCATTTT.

The chain couples TRBV6-5 to TRBJ1-3, with D unresolved. The CDR3 spans 15 residues. V was trimmed by 7 bases and J by 7 bases, leaving 20 bases between them. Germline CDR1 is MNHEY and CDR2 is SVGAGI. The CDR3 sequence: CASKSVMGGGNTIYF. The CDR3 coding sequence is TGTGCCAGCAAAAGCGTGATGGGTGGAGGGAACACCATATATTTT.

This rearrangement joins TRBV5-1 to TRBJ1-2, with a weak D call TRBD1 (6 bases). Trimming removed 4 bases at V and 8 bases at J, with 24 bases between. The germline gives CDR1 SGHRS, CDR2 YFSETQ. CDR3 length equals 16 residues. The CDR3 DNA is TGCGCCAGCAGCCTTGAGGGGGGCCCGACTCAAGCGGGCTACACCTTC. Translating gives CASSLEGGPTQAGYTF. The variable domain in full, with the rest retrieved from reference TRBV5-1 and TRBJ1-2, is KAGVTQTPRYLIKTRGQQVTLSCSPISGHRSVSWYQQTPGQGLQFLFEYFSETQRNKGNFPGRFSGRQFSNSRSEMNVSTLELGDSALYLCASSLEGGPTQAGYTFGSGTRLTVV.

This rearrangement joins TRBV7-9 to TRBJ1-4; D gene uncertain. The V gene's germline CDR1 is SEHNR and CDR2 FQNEAQ (reference sequence). V shed 3 bases and J shed 4 bases, with 12 bases lying between them. The CDR3 contains 15 residues. In DNA form, the CDR3 reads TGTGCCAGCAGCTTTAAGGAGGGCCTTAATGAAAAACTGTTTTTT. This codes for CASSFKEGLNEKLFF.

This sequence joins TRBV5-1 and TRBJ1-2; 7 nucleotides line up with TRBD1. Losses at the gene ends were 0 bases for V and 6 bases for J; bases not matched to a gene: 11. The germline gives CDR1 SGHRS, CDR2 YFSETQ. The CDR3 covers 16 residues. This chain's CDR3 is CASSLGQGFLDHGYTF. DNA of the CDR3: TGCGCCAGCAGCTTGGGACAGGGCTTTCTCGATCATGGCTACACCTTC.

This rearrangement joins TRBV10-3 to TRBJ1-3; D is undetermined. The V gene lost 11 bases and the J gene lost 0 bases, with 14 bases spanning the gap. The CDR3 sequence is 14 residues long. The germline V gene has CDR1 ENHRY and CDR2 SYGVKD. The CDR3 loop reads CALSDLGSGNTIYF. The CDR3 bases are TGTGCCCTCTCAGACCTAGGCTCTGGAAACACCATATATTTT.

Concerning this clone: The sample has other DNA sequences that encode this CDR3 too. The chain combines TRBV20-1 with TRBJ1-1; 8 bases line up with TRBD1. CDR1 is DFQATT and CDR2 is SNEGSKA in the germline V gene (reference sequence). The junction had 3 bases not matched to a gene; V was cut back by 5 bases and J by 7 bases. The CDR3 consists of 11 residues. CDR3 sequence: CSAPGQVEAFF. The DNA for the CDR3 is TGCAGTGCTCCGGGACAGGTTGAAGCTTTCTTT.

V usage is TRBV7-9 and J usage is TRBJ2-1; D is undetermined. The CDR3 is 15 residues long. V lost 2 bases to trimming and J lost 3 bases, with 11 bases between them. Germline V gives CDR1 SEHNR, CDR2 FQNEAQ (reference sequence). CDR3 DNA: TGTGCCAGCAGCTTAACTGCAGAGCTCTACAATGAGCAGTTCTTC. Amino acid sequence: CASSLTAELYNEQFF.

V and J are TRBV2 and TRBJ1-5, with 9 bases that match TRBD1. Per germline, CDR1 SNHLY and CDR2 FYNNEI. CDR3 length equals 14 residues. V lost 6 bases to trimming and J lost 5 bases; unmatched junction nucleotides: 5. The CDR3 sequence is CASRGTGSDQPQHF. The CDR3 DNA reads TGTGCCAGCAGGGGGACAGGGTCTGATCAGCCCCAGCATTTT.

This clone came up a few times. As DNA, the CDR3 is TGTGCCAGCAGCCAAGCGCCCCGGACTACGGGGTACAATGAGCAGTTCTTC. Residues: CASSQAPRTTGYNEQFF. The chain couples TRBV14 to TRBJ2-1; D possibly corresponds to TRBD2 (6 bases). The CDR3 has 17 amino acids. Germline CDR1 reads SGHDN; CDR2 reads FVKESK. The ends were cut back, 1 base at V and 4 bases at J, with 17 bases in the middle.